This T cell receptor (beta chain) was sequenced during a study of technical replicates of blood from several donors. Repertoires were generated with immunoSEQ multiplex PCR, while TCRdb's copy carries only in-frame clones and drops some. The sample consists of some 84,000 clones, around nine tenths of them appearing once. The CDR3 spans 13 residues. Germline V CDR1 and CDR2: SGHDT, YYEEEE. The V and J ends lost 4 bases and 4 bases respectively, with 12 bases between them. The TCR was taken from a human donor in good health. The chain recombines TRBV5-6 with TRBJ2-7; D perhaps matches TRBD2 (5 bases). The sample taken for sequencing was T cells isolated from PBMCs. CDR3 DNA sequence: TGTGCCAGCAGCAGTCGGACTCCGTACGAGCAGTACTTC. Its protein is CASSSRTPYEQYF.